This T cell receptor (beta chain) emerged from a study of vaccination and CD4 T cells after COVID-19. As for the study in general: The convalescent group had six males, four females, seven Caucasians, two Asians, one multiracial.

Treatment of the sample: approximately nine-day PBMC culture with coronavirus spike peptide pools or control peptides (ViraFEST assay). The CDR3 extends over 15 amino acids. V lost 5 bases to trimming and J lost 5 bases, with 15 bases between them. Per germline, CDR1 SGHTA and CDR2 FQGNSA. With respect to this clonotype: What it recognizes is unknown.

The assay that was used to sequence DNA from cultured CD4+ T cells was the Oncomine TCR Beta short-read assay. Cultured CD4+ T cells yielded the extracted genomic DNA. One entry per CDR3 protein results from TCRdb running MiXCR on the PCR reads. The sample includes 15,000 to 25,000 distinct CDR3 sequences, about 42% seen only once; the top ten take 27%. Source: CD4+ T cells from blood, cultured in vitro, taken before SARS-CoV-2 vaccination. This TCR derives from a human donor who received a COVID-19 vaccine. The V call is TRBV7-2, the J call TRBJ2-2; no firm D call. In nucleotides, the CDR3 is TGTGCCAGCAGCCCACCCATAAAGGGAACCGGGGAGCTGTTTTTT. Encoded protein: CASSPPIKGTGELFF.